The 8 T cell receptor beta chains presented below share a single source sample, sequenced in a study of T cell responses to AZD1222 COVID-19 vaccine. Data came from immunoSEQ multiplex PCR; TCRdb stores just in-frame clones and leaves some out. Found here are 150,000 to 200,000 clones, 80% to 90% of them singletons; the top ten hold 6.5% to 8.5%. Sequenced material: peripheral blood, taken on day 0 of AZD1222 vaccination. These receptors all stem from an adult in good health.

The chain recombines TRBV10-3 with TRBJ2-1; no clear D gene. V was clipped by 2 bases and J by 0 bases, with 14 bases between them. The CDR3 has 17 amino acids. Germline V gene sequence: CDR1 ENHRY, CDR2 SYGVKD. The CDR3 sequence: CAISELSHLSSYNEQFF. DNA of the CDR3: TGTGCCATCAGTGAGCTGAGTCACCTAAGCTCCTACAATGAGCAGTTCTTC.

This sequence joins TRBV5-4 and TRBJ1-1; a possible D gene is TRBD1 (5 bases). The CDR3 loop spans 15 amino acids. V lost 5 bases and J lost 1, with 15 bases in between. In germline, CDR1 is SGHNT, CDR2 YYREEE (reference sequence). The CDR3 bases are TGTGCCAGCAGTCCCGGGACGCGGGCGAACACTGAAGCTTTCTTT. Translation: CASSPGTRANTEAFF.

The chain recombines TRBV30 with TRBJ1-1; possibly TRBD1 for D (6 bases). The germline V gene has CDR1 GTSNPN and CDR2 SVGIG (reference sequence). This CDR3 region has 15 residues. Trimming took 3 bases from V and 1 from J, leaving 15 bases between them. DNA of the CDR3: TGTGCCTGGAGGGAAACAGGGTCGGGGAACACTGAAGCTTTCTTT. This translates into CAWRETGSGNTEAFF.

The chain couples TRBV5-1 to TRBJ2-5; a weak D match, TRBD2 (6 bases). The CDR3 length is 12 residues. V was cut by 3 bases and J by 4 bases, with 7 bases left in between. Looked up from germline, CDR1 is SGHRS and CDR2 is YFSETQ. The DNA of the CDR3 is TGCGCCAGCAGCTGGGACTCAGAGACCCAGTACTTC. This translates into CASSWDSETQYF.

V is TRBV14 and J is TRBJ2-7; D is unclear. V lost 3 bases and J lost 3, with 12 bases in between. The CDR3 totals 14 residues. Per the germline V gene, CDR1 is SGHDN and CDR2 is FVKESK. The CDR3 region is CASSQGGELYEQYF. The CDR3 coding sequence is TGTGCCAGCAGCCAGGGCGGTGAACTCTACGAGCAGTACTTC. The whole variable domain, remainder taken from reference TRBV14 and TRBJ2-7, is EAGVTQFPSHSVIEKGQTVTLRCDPISGHDNLYWYRRVMGKEIKFLLHFVKESKQDESGMPNNRFLAERTGGTYSTLKVQPAELEDSGVYFCASSQGGELYEQYFGPGTRLTVT.

The chain carries TRBV6-2 or TRBV6-3 and TRBJ1-6; no clear D. The germline CDR1 and CDR2 sequences are MNHEY and SVGEGT. Between the trimmed V and J ends, which lost 2 bases and 5 bases, there was a span of 10 bases. This CDR3 spans 15 amino acids. This chain's CDR3 is CASSYDPRNNSPLHF. CDR3 coding DNA: TGTGCCAGCAGTTACGATCCCCGAAATAATTCACCCCTCCACTTT.

The J gene is TRBJ1-4, the V gene TRBV11-2; TRBD1 matches 8 bases. Germline V gene lookup returns CDR1 SGHAT and CDR2 FQNNGV. This CDR3 has 15 amino acids. The V segment lost 4 bases and the J segment 0 bases; nucleotides outside the gene matches: 1. The CDR3: CASSSGQATNEKLFF. In nucleotides, the CDR3 is TGTGCCAGCAGCTCGGGACAGGCAACTAATGAAAAACTGTTTTTT.

Only a few counts were recorded for this clone. V and J are TRBV27 and TRBJ1-5, with 7 positions matching TRBD1. The CDR3 has 13 residues. V lost 2 bases and J lost 5; bases outside the gene matches: 0. CDR1 MNHEY and CDR2 SMNVEV come from the germline V gene (reference sequence). CDR3 bases: TGTGCCAGCAGTTTAACAGGGGATCAGCCCCAGCATTTT. It yields the protein CASSLTGDQPQHF.